The rows below give T cell receptor beta chains drawn from one sample of a study of T cells in Graves' hyperthyroidism and ophthalmopathy. TCRdb independently ran MiXCR on the multiplex PCR reads; one entry per CDR3 protein. The sample lists over 700,000 distinct CDR3 sequences, 35% to 40% occurring once. Sample: blood. Every receptor here comes from a man aged 18 to 35 with Graves' hyperthyroidism. Each CDR3 is given with its conserved first and last residue. D genes are given only for firm matches. Where a row states a size, it is once, few, many or the class of an expanded clone; other rows omit it.

cdr3_aa cdr3_nt clone_size j_call d_call v_call
CSAGSGIANYGYTF TGCAGTGCCGGCAGTGGAATAGCTAACTATGGCTACACCTTC many TRBJ1-2 - TRBV20-1
CASRHYREFGWTEAFF TGTGCCAGCAGGCATTACAGGGAGTTTGGATGGACTGAAGCTTTCTTT - TRBJ1-1 - TRBV7-6
CASSWEDGSYEQYF TGTGCCAGCAGCTGGGAGGACGGGTCCTACGAGCAGTACTTC many TRBJ2-7 - TRBV7-9
CASSWRRPGRESYEQYF TGCGCCAGCAGCTGGAGGAGACCGGGACGGGAGTCCTACGAGCAGTACTTC - TRBJ2-7 - TRBV5-1
CASNSGGLTGELFF TGTGCCAGCAACTCGGGGGGCCTTACCGGGGAGCTGTTTTTT few TRBJ2-2 - TRBV9
CASGLVSYGYTF TGTGCTAGCGGCCTGGTGTCCTATGGCTACACCTTC - TRBJ1-2 - TRBV7-9
CASSLPHGISNQPQHF TGTGCCAGTAGTCTACCACATGGGATTAGCAATCAGCCCCAGCATTTT - TRBJ1-5 - TRBV19
CASSFGLARSSQYF TGTGCCAGCAGCTTCGGACTAGCGAGATCGTCCCAGTACTTC many TRBJ2-5 TRBD2 TRBV7-9
CASSIGLAGGTTGELFF TGTGCCAGTAGTATAGGACTAGCGGGAGGAACGACCGGGGAGCTGTTTTTT - TRBJ2-2 TRBD2 TRBV19
CASSAGTGPYGYTF TGTGCCAGCAGCGCCGGGACAGGGCCTTATGGCTACACCTTC - TRBJ1-2 TRBD1 TRBV7-6
CATSRDPEGYNYGYTF TGTGCCACCAGCAGAGACCCGGAGGGCTACAACTATGGCTACACCTTC - TRBJ1-2 - TRBV15
CASSHFSGASETQYF TGTGCCAGCAGCCATTTTAGCGGGGCGTCAGAGACCCAGTACTTC - TRBJ2-5 TRBD2 TRBV9
CASSESGGPSNQPQHF TGTGCCAGCAGTGAATCCGGAGGTCCGAGCAATCAGCCCCAGCATTTT many TRBJ1-5 - TRBV25-1
CASSALTGAEAFF TGTGCCAGCAGCGCCCTGACAGGGGCTGAAGCTTTCTTT many TRBJ1-1 TRBD1 TRBV9
CASSLDGGRETQYF TGTGCCAGCAGCTTGGACGGGGGGAGGGAGACCCAGTACTTC many TRBJ2-5 TRBD2 TRBV11-2
CASSLSGTGLGTQYF TGTGCCAGCAGTTTATCTGGGACAGGGCTTGGGACCCAGTACTTC - TRBJ2-5 TRBD1 TRBV2
CASSQDTRDSPLHF TGCGCCAGCAGCCAAGACACCAGGGATTCACCCCTCCACTTT many TRBJ1-6 - TRBV4-3
CASMSGSTNTGELFF TGTGCCAGCATGAGCGGGAGTACTAACACCGGGGAGCTGTTTTTT many TRBJ2-2 TRBD2 TRBV7-2
CASSPGTVATNEKLFF TGTGCCAGCAGCCCCGGGACAGTAGCAACTAATGAAAAACTGTTTTTT - TRBJ1-4 TRBD1 TRBV25-1
CASCSTGNYGYTF TGTGCCAGCTGCTCAACAGGCAACTATGGCTACACCTTC - TRBJ1-2 - TRBV5-6
CASSLGSPVFEEQYF TGTGCCAGCAGCTTGGGGAGCCCTGTCTTTGAGGAGCAGTACTTC few TRBJ2-7 - TRBV7-2
CASSPSWTNTEAFF TGCGCCAGCAGTCCTTCCTGGACGAACACTGAAGCTTTCTTT - TRBJ1-1 - TRBV4-3
CASSPTSGGYAFF TGCGCCAGCAGCCCTACTAGCGGGGGTTATGCTTTCTTT - TRBJ1-1 - TRBV5-1
CASSIGIWGNEQYF TGTGCCAGCAGCATAGGCATATGGGGCAACGAGCAGTACTTC - TRBJ2-7 - TRBV7-2
CASSTGLFASPLHF TGTGCCAGCAGCACCGGGTTATTCGCGTCACCCCTCCACTTT few TRBJ1-6 - TRBV12-3/TRBV12-4
CSIGQSNTGELFF TGCAGCATCGGACAGTCGAACACCGGGGAGCTGTTTTTT - TRBJ2-2 - TRBV29-1
CASKQRDTGELFF TGTGCCAGCAAACAGAGGGACACCGGGGAGCTGTTTTTT - TRBJ2-2 - TRBV25-1
CSVRDGNTYEQYF TGCAGCGTTCGGGACGGGAACACCTACGAGCAGTACTTC - TRBJ2-7 - TRBV29-1
CSARDPSNSPLHF TGCAGTGCCCGGGACCCAAGTAATTCACCCCTCCACTTT - TRBJ1-6 - TRBV20-1
CASSEAPGETQYF TGTGCCAGCAGTGAAGCCCCAGGGGAGACCCAGTACTTC - TRBJ2-5 - TRBV6-5
CASATVNYGYTF TGTGCCAGCGCGACGGTTAACTATGGCTACACCTTC many TRBJ1-2 - TRBV13
CASSRGRGPQETQYF TGTGCCAGCAGCCGTGGTAGGGGACCCCAAGAGACCCAGTACTTC few TRBJ2-5 - TRBV7-2
CATSGTGGMETQYF TGTGCCACCAGTGGAACGGGGGGCATGGAGACCCAGTACTTC many TRBJ2-5 - TRBV24-1
CSAWDHKRGKLFF TGCAGTGCTTGGGACCATAAAAGGGGAAAACTGTTTTTT few TRBJ1-4 - TRBV20-1
CASRDLNTEAFF TGTGCCAGTAGGGACTTGAACACTGAAGCTTTCTTT few TRBJ1-1 - TRBV19
CSASPTGVTGELFF TGCAGTGCTAGCCCGACAGGGGTGACCGGGGAGCTGTTTTTT few TRBJ2-2 TRBD1 TRBV20-1
CSAIPMGKGEDTF TGCAGTGCTATCCCGATGGGCAAGGGGGAGGACACCTTC few TRBJ1-2 - TRBV20-1
CASTKTRGAGTNYGYTF TGTGCCAGCACCAAAACCCGAGGGGCAGGGACTAACTATGGCTACACCTTC many TRBJ1-2 - TRBV7-8
CATSRDGQGRETQYF TGTGCCACCAGCAGAGATGGACAGGGGAGGGAGACCCAGTACTTC - TRBJ2-5 TRBD1 TRBV15
CATSRESAASKGGYTF TGTGCCACCAGCAGAGAGTCGGCGGCGTCCAAAGGTGGCTACACCTTC - TRBJ1-2 - TRBV15
CASSPGTSGGLKETQYF TGTGCCAGCAGCCCCGGGACTAGCGGGGGCCTGAAAGAGACCCAGTACTTC - TRBJ2-5 TRBD2 TRBV7-9
CRVGRADGPNTEAFF TGCAGAGTCGGCCGGGCAGACGGACCAAACACTGAAGCTTTCTTT - TRBJ1-1 - TRBV29-1
CAAQGAGSSPLHF TGTGCCGCACAGGGGGCGGGTAGTTCACCCCTCCACTTT - TRBJ1-6 TRBD1 TRBV6-6
CAGGDRQNWEAFF TGTGCCGGCGGGGACAGGCAAAATTGGGAAGCTTTCTTT - TRBJ1-1 TRBD1 TRBV2
CASSYAPRGEQYF TGTGCCAGCAGTTACGCACCTCGAGGCGAGCAGTACTTC few TRBJ2-7 - TRBV7-9
CASSRAGQGDTEAFF TGTGCCAGCAGTCGCGCGGGACAGGGGGACACTGAAGCTTTCTTT few TRBJ1-1 TRBD1 TRBV7-3
CASSQDSRNEKLFF TGTGCCAGCAGCCAAGACAGCCGTAATGAAAAACTGTTTTTT few TRBJ1-4 - TRBV5-4
CASSQDTGVKTEAFF TGCGCCAGCAGCCAAGATACGGGGGTAAAGACTGAAGCTTTCTTT once TRBJ1-1 - TRBV7-2
CATSRAASGANVLTF TGTGCCACCAGCAGAGCGGCGTCTGGGGCCAACGTCCTGACTTTC many TRBJ2-6 - TRBV15
CASSLEIGGGSGNTIYF TGTGCCAGCAGCTTAGAAATTGGGGGTGGCTCTGGAAACACCATATATTTT - TRBJ1-3 - TRBV7-6
CASSSNRGDSPLHF TGTGCCAGCAGCTCGAACAGGGGTGATTCACCCCTCCACTTT many TRBJ1-6 TRBD1 TRBV5-6
CASSLGTRAYEQYF TGTGCCAGCAGCTTAGGGACTAGGGCCTACGAGCAGTACTTC - TRBJ2-7 TRBD2 TRBV7-8
CATREESDTQYF TGTGCCACCAGGGAGGAATCAGATACGCAGTATTTT - TRBJ2-3 - TRBV15